Here is one TCR beta chain with its context. The data originate from a study of blood T cell repertoires in COVID-19. As for the study in general: COVID-19 samples collected from the United States, Italy and Spain covered acute and convalescent phases.

Germline V gene data show CDR1 as SQVTM and CDR2 as ANQGSEA. The V end lost 7 bases, the J end lost 11 bases, and 17 bases lay between the germline ends. The CDR3 runs 11 residues. Participants, about 18 to 90 years old, spanned under 30 US areas. Repertoires were generated with immunoSEQ multiplex PCR, while TCRdb's copy carries only in-frame clones and drops some. This repertoire shows fewer than 500,000 clones, 88% found once; its top ten account for 0.95% to 1%. The receptor was derived from a woman aged 25-40 years with acute COVID-19. This chain connects TRBV29-1 to TRBJ1-1; D call uncertain. Material: PBMCs or T cells enriched from blood (not recorded which). The CDR3 DNA follows: TGCAGCGCTAGAGACGTAACCGGGGCTTTCTTT. This gives the protein CSARDVTGAFF.